A single sample is the source of the 29 T cell receptor beta chains below, sequenced in a study of neoadjuvant nivolumab and ipilimumab in lung cancer. Libraries were prepared by immunoSEQ multiplex PCR; TCRdb keeps only in-frame clonotypes and omits some of them. The table lists approximately 12,000 clones, 65% to 75% of them singletons. Sequenced here: peripheral blood, sampled after neoadjuvant nivolumab, alone or with ipilimumab, at or shortly before surgery. These receptor sequences come from an adult with non-small cell lung cancer.

The chain carries TRBV18 and TRBJ2-7, with D possibly matching TRBD2 (5 bases). The V end lost 2 bases, the J end lost 0 bases, and 8 bases lay between the germline ends. Germline CDR1 and CDR2: KGHSH and LQKENI. This CDR3 is 14 amino acids long. This chain's CDR3 is CASSPEGDSYEQYF. DNA for the CDR3: TGTGCCAGCTCACCAGAGGGAGACTCCTACGAGCAGTACTTC.

V usage is TRBV10-2 and J usage is TRBJ1-1; 7 bases map to TRBD1. Germline CDR1 and CDR2: WSHSY and SAAADI. The CDR3 spans 14 residues. The trim removed 8 bases at V and 4 bases at J, leaving 10 bases unmatched. The CDR3 coding sequence is TGCGCCAGCCGACAGGGAAAGCCCGGCACTGAAGCTTTCTTT. It specifies CASRQGKPGTEAFF.

This clone has a handful of counts. The chain links TRBV10-3 to TRBJ1-1, with no clear D. Trimming cost V 4 bases and J 5 bases, with 11 bases left between them. Germline V lookup: CDR1 ENHRY, CDR2 SYGVKD. The CDR3 covers 13 residues. The CDR3 DNA is TGTGCCATCAGTGGCACGGTGGAGACTGAAGCTTTCTTT. Amino acids: CAISGTVETEAFF.

The chain uses TRBV5-4 and TRBJ2-3; TRBD1 might be the D (6 bases). The germline V gene has CDR1 SGHNT and CDR2 YYREEE (reference sequence). V shed 4 bases and J shed 3 bases, with 9 bases lying between them. The CDR3 spans 13 residues. The CDR3 DNA is TGTGCCAGCAGCGCGCAGGGGACAGATACGCAGTATTTT. Translation: CASSAQGTDTQYF. The full variable domain, in which reference TRBV5-4 and TRBJ2-3 provide the parts outside the CDR3, is ETGVTQSPTHLIKTRGQQVTLRCSSQSGHNTVSWYQQALGQGPQFIFQYYREEENGRGNFPPRFSGLQFPNYSSELNVNALELDDSALYLCASSAQGTDTQYFGPGTRLTVL.

V usage is TRBV6-5 and J usage is TRBJ2-7; 7 bases map to TRBD2. There are 15 residues in the CDR3. The trim removed 3 bases at V and 3 bases at J, leaving 8 bases unmatched. The germline V gene encodes CDR1 MNHEY and CDR2 SVGAGI. The CDR3 loop reads CASSYDGAGNYEQYF. In nucleotides, the CDR3 is TGTGCCAGCAGTTATGATGGAGCGGGAAACTACGAGCAGTACTTC.

This sequence joins TRBV7-7 and TRBJ2-4; 11 bases map to TRBD1. CDR1 is SSHAT, CDR2 FNYEAQ, per germline (reference sequence). This CDR3 is built from 17 residues. V shed 2 bases and J 2 bases; nucleotides not matched to a gene: 5. CDR3 region: CASSLRTGGLTKNIQYF. In DNA form, the CDR3 reads TGTGCCAGCAGCTTACGGACAGGGGGCCTTACCAAAAACATTCAGTACTTC.

The rearrangement links TRBV6-5 to TRBJ1-5, with D unclear. Germline CDR1 reads MNHEY; CDR2 reads SVGAGI. This CDR3 spans 15 amino acids. Trimming left V 5 bases short and J 1 base short, with 12 bases between. The chain's CDR3 is CASSPRAYSNQPQHF. As DNA, the CDR3 is TGTGCCAGCAGTCCCCGGGCCTACAGCAATCAGCCCCAGCATTTT.

The gene calls are TRBV7-2 and TRBJ1-2; the match to TRBD1 covers 7 bases. This CDR3 is built from 15 residues. The trim removed 5 bases at V and 4 bases at J, leaving 10 bases unmatched. From germline, CDR1 is SGHTA and CDR2 FQGNSA. The CDR3 loop is CASSLVSGTVYGYTF. The CDR3 DNA reads as TGTGCCAGCAGCCTGGTTTCCGGGACAGTCTATGGCTACACCTTC.

This rearrangement joins TRBV29-1 to TRBJ1-1; 7 bases are a match to TRBD1. The length of the CDR3 is 13 residues. Germline assignment: CDR1 SQVTM and CDR2 ANQGSEA. J gave up 0 bases and V 7 bases, and 5 bases lay outside the gene matches. CDR3: CSAVGQMNTEAFF. The CDR3 DNA follows: TGCAGCGCCGTGGGACAGATGAACACTGAAGCTTTCTTT.

The chain carries TRBV6-5 and TRBJ1-1; D gene ambiguous. The CDR3 contains 11 residues. Germline V gives CDR1 MNHEY, CDR2 SVGAGI. V was shortened by 7 bases and J by 11 bases, with 14 bases between the two germline ends. CDR3 nucleotide sequence: TGTGCCAGCACCGCCGGGGTCCGGGCTTTCTTT. Its protein is CASTAGVRAFF.

This chain connects TRBV6-4 to TRBJ2-2, with D unclear. Germline CDR1 and CDR2: MRHNA and SNTAGT. V was cut by 0 bases and J by 4 bases, with 3 bases left in between. The CDR3 totals 13 residues. The CDR3, as DNA: TGTGCCAGCAGTGACTCTAGCACCGGGGAGCTGTTTTTT. This translates into CASSDSSTGELFF.

The chain employs TRBV5-1 and TRBJ2-2, with 8 bases identical to TRBD2. This CDR3 comprises 17 residues. Germline CDR1 and CDR2: SGHRS and YFSETQ. V was pared by 5 bases and J by 2 bases, with 11 bases of the junction left unmatched. The CDR3 DNA follows: TGCGCCAGCAGACTAACACCGGGACTAGGAAACACCGGGGAGCTGTTTTTT. Encoded protein: CASRLTPGLGNTGELFF.

A single count supports this clone. This chain connects TRBV11-3 to TRBJ2-7; 10 bases map to TRBD1. The CDR3 is made up of 13 amino acids. V shed 4 bases and J 8 bases; nucleotides not matched to a gene: 5. Per the germline V gene, CDR1 is SGHNT and CDR2 is YENEEA. CDR3 nucleotide sequence: TGTGCCAGCAGCTGGGGACAGGGGCTTCAGCAGTACTTC. Protein product: CASSWGQGLQQYF.

This chain joins TRBV5-8 and TRBJ1-1; D gene ambiguous. The CDR3 has 12 amino acids. Trimming left V 4 bases short and J 5 bases short, with 9 bases between. CDR1 SGHTS and CDR2 YDEGEE come from the germline V gene. CDR3 nucleotide sequence: TGTGCCAGCAGCCTCGGAATGACTGAAGCTTTCTTT. This translates into CASSLGMTEAFF.

This chain joins TRBV6-4 and TRBJ2-1, with D hard to call. CDR1 and CDR2 from the germline V gene are MRHNA and SNTAGT. V lost 5 bases, J lost 6 bases, and 11 bases lay in between. CDR3 length: 13 residues. This CDR3 reads CASSREQRNEQFF. The CDR3 coding sequence is TGTGCCAGCAGTCGAGAACAGCGCAATGAGCAGTTCTTC.

The V and J genes are TRBV5-1 and TRBJ2-2; D may be TRBD1 or TRBD2 (5 bases each). The CDR3 contains 13 residues. CDR1 and CDR2 from the germline V gene are SGHRS and YFSETQ. The germline V and J ends were trimmed by 0 bases and 7 bases, with 7 bases remaining between them. CDR3 sequence: CASSLEGSGELFF. The DNA of the CDR3 is TGCGCCAGCAGCTTGGAGGGGAGCGGGGAGCTGTTTTTT.

The chain is built from TRBV6-6 and TRBJ2-7, with D possibly being TRBD2 (7 bases). The CDR3 has 14 amino acids. Trimming shortened V by 7 bases and J by 6 bases, and 19 bases separated the two germline ends. Germline-derived CDR1 and CDR2 are MNHNY and SVGAGI (reference sequence). Here the CDR3 reads CASTPGTGGREQYF. CDR3 sequence (DNA): TGTGCCAGCACCCCCGGGACGGGGGGCCGCGAGCAGTACTTC.

This sequence joins TRBV18 and TRBJ2-1; a possible D gene is TRBD1 (5 bases). The germline gives CDR1 KGHSH, CDR2 LQKENI. CDR3 length equals 13 residues. V was clipped by 3 bases and J by 5 bases, with 8 bases between them. The CDR3 DNA reads TGTGCCAGCTCACCCGACAGCCACAATGAGCAGTTCTTC. Translation gives CASSPDSHNEQFF.

V gene TRBV18 combines with J gene TRBJ1-1; the D is unclear. The length of the CDR3 is 14 residues. CDR1 and CDR2 (germline): KGHSH, LQKENI. Deletions cut 8 bases from V and 8 bases from J, with 21 bases between. CDR3 sequence: CASRPLRADWEAFF. For the CDR3, the DNA is TGTGCCAGCCGCCCCTTGAGGGCCGACTGGGAAGCTTTCTTT.

This clone was found once. This chain connects TRBV7-9 to TRBJ1-4; 9 bases agree with TRBD1. Germline CDR1 is SEHNR and CDR2 is FQNEAQ (reference sequence). V was clipped by 0 bases and J by 8 bases; unmatched bases: 7. The CDR3 runs to 16 residues. Here the CDR3 reads CASSLALGQGMEKLFF. The CDR3 DNA is TGTGCCAGCAGCTTAGCGTTGGGACAGGGAATGGAAAAACTGTTTTTT. The full variable domain, rest sourced from reference TRBV7-9 and TRBJ1-4, is DTGVSQNPRHKITKRGQNVTFRCDPISEHNRLYWYRQTLGQGPEFLTYFQNEAQLEKSRLLSDRFSAERPKGSFSTLEIQRTEQGDSAMYLCASSLALGQGMEKLFFGSGTQLSVL.

V usage is TRBV6-5 and J usage is TRBJ2-7; a weak D match, TRBD2 (6 bases). CDR3 length equals 12 residues. V was clipped by 8 bases and J by 3 bases, with 11 bases between them. Germline V gives CDR1 MNHEY, CDR2 SVGAGI. The CDR3 sequence is CASGGNRYEQYF. In nucleotides, the CDR3 is TGTGCCAGCGGAGGGAATCGCTACGAGCAGTACTTC.

The chain links TRBV6-6 to TRBJ2-7; D tentatively fits TRBD1 or TRBD2 (7 bases each). The germline V gene encodes CDR1 MNHNY and CDR2 SVGAGI (reference sequence). The length of the CDR3 is 14 residues. V lost 4 bases and J lost 7, with 17 bases in between. CDR3 coding DNA: TGTGCCAGCAGTTCCAGGGGGGGGAGTGGGGAGCAGTACTTC. It codes for CASSSRGGSGEQYF.

The rearrangement joins TRBV11-1 to TRBJ1-1; D is possibly TRBD1 (6 bases). The CDR3 length is 14 residues. Trimming shortened V by 6 bases and J by 1 base, and 12 bases separated the two germline ends. Germline V gene lookup returns CDR1 SGHAT and CDR2 FQDESV (reference sequence). CDR3 region: CASRNRVWNTEAFF. The DNA of the CDR3 is TGTGCCAGCAGAAACAGGGTCTGGAACACTGAAGCTTTCTTT. The whole variable domain, filled in from reference TRBV11-1 and TRBJ1-1, reads EAEVAQSPRYKITEKSQAVAFWCDPISGHATLYWYRQILGQGPELLVQFQDESVVDDSQLPKDRFSAERLKGVDSTLKIQPAELGDSAMYLCASRNRVWNTEAFFGQGTRLTVV.

This CDR3 is CASSLVGDYRYF. The CDR3 coding sequence is TGTGCCAGCAGCTTGGTTGGGGACTATAGGTACTTC. The J gene is TRBJ2-5, the V gene TRBV7-8; 7 positions agree with TRBD2. V dropped 3 bases and J dropped 13; count of bases not matched to a gene: 8. The CDR3 runs to 12 residues. The germline V gene has CDR1 SGHVS and CDR2 FQNEAQ. Full variable domain (remainder filled in from reference TRBV7-8 and TRBJ2-5): GAGVSQSPRYKVAKRGQDVALRCDPISGHVSLFWYQQALGQGPEFLTYFQNEAQLDKSGLPSDRFFAERPEGSVSTLKIQRTQQEDSAVYLCASSLVGDYRYFGPGTRLLVL.

The chain carries TRBV30 and TRBJ1-1; D gene unclear. The CDR3 contains 11 residues. With 5 bases removed from V and 1 base from J, the gap between germline ends came to 5 bases. Germline CDR1 is GTSNPN and CDR2 is SVGIG (reference sequence). The CDR3 sequence: CAWAGNTEAFF. The CDR3 DNA reads TGTGCCTGGGCAGGGAACACTGAAGCTTTCTTT.

This chain uses TRBV5-1 with TRBJ2-5, with 8 bases that match TRBD1. CDR1 and CDR2 (germline): SGHRS, YFSETQ. The CDR3 has 14 residues. The V gene end was trimmed by 4 bases and the J gene end by 1 base; junction bases not matched to a gene: 3. DNA for the CDR3: TGCGCCAGCAGCCCCCAGGGGGCCCAAGAGACCCAGTACTTC. Protein product: CASSPQGAQETQYF.

This chain joins TRBV29-1 and TRBJ1-1; D ambiguous. This CDR3 has 12 residues. Germline V gene sequence: CDR1 SQVTM, CDR2 ANQGSEA. The chain's CDR3 is CSFGVEAPGAFF. In DNA form, the CDR3 reads TGCAGTTTCGGGGTGGAGGCGCCTGGGGCTTTCTTT.

The chain employs TRBV4-1 and TRBJ2-7; TRBD1 matches at 7 bases. J was trimmed by 3 bases and V by 1 base; bases with no gene match: 3. CDR1 is MGHRA and CDR2 is YSYEKL in the germline V gene. The CDR3 has 14 residues. CDR3 sequence: CASSQGRGIYEQYF. CDR3 nucleotides: TGCGCCAGCAGCCAAGGCAGGGGGATCTACGAGCAGTACTTC.

The rearrangement uses TRBV29-1 and TRBJ2-1; D remains ambiguous. V was trimmed by 6 bases and J by 5 bases, leaving 11 bases between them. The CDR3 length is 12 residues. In germline, CDR1 is SQVTM, CDR2 ANQGSEA. Written as DNA, the CDR3 is TGCAGCGTCCAGTTGAATCACAATGAGCAGTTCTTC. It yields the protein CSVQLNHNEQFF.